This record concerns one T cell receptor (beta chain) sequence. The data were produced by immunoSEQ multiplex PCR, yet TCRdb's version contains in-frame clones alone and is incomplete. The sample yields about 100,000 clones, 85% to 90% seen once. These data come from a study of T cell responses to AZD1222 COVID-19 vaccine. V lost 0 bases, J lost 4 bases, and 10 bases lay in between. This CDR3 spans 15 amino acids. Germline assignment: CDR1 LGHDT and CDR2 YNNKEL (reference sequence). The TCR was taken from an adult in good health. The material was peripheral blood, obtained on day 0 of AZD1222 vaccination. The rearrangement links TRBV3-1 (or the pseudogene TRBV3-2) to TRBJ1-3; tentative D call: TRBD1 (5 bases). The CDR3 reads CASSQEGREGNTIYF. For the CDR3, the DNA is TGTGCCAGCAGCCAAGAGGGCAGGGAGGGAAACACCATATATTTT.